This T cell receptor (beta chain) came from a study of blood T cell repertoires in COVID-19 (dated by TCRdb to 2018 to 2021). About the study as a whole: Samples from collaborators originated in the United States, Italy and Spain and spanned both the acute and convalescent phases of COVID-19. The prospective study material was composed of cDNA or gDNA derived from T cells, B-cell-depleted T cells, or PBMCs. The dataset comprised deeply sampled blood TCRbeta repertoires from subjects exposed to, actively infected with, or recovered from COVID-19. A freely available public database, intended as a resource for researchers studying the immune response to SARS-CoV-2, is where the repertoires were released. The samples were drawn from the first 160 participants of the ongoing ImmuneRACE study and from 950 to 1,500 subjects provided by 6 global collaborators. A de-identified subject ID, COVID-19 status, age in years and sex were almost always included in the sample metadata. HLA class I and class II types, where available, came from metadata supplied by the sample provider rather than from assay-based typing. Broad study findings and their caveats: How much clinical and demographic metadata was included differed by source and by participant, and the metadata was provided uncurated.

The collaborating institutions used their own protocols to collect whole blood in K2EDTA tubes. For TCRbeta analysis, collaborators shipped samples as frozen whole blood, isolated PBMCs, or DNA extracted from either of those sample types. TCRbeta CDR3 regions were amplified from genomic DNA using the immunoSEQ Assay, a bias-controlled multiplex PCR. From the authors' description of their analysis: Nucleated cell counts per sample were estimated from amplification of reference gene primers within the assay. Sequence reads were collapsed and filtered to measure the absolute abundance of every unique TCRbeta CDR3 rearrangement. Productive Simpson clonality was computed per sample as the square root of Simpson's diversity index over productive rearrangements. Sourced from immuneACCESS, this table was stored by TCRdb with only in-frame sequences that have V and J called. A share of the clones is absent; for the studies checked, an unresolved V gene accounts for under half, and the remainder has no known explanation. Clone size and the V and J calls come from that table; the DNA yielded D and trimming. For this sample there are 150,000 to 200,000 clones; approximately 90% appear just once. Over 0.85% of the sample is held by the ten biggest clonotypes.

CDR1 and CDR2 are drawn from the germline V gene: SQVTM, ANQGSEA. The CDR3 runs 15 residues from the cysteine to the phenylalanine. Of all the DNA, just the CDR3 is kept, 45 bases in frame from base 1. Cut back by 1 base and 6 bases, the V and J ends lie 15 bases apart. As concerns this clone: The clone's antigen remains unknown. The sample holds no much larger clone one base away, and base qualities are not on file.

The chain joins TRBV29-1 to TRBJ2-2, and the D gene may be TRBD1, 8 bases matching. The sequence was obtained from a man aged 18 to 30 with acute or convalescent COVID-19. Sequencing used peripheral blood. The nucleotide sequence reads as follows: TGCAGCGTTGAAGCGACAGGGGCGGGAGCCGGGGAGCTGTTTTTT. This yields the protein CSVEATGAGAGELFF.